Sequencing of this T cell receptor (beta chain) was carried out in a study of cytomegalovirus exposure and HLA in healthy donors. Study context: The 120 validation repertoires and the 666 first-cohort repertoires shared a platform, a later analysis reported.

Germline CDR1 SNHLY, CDR2 FYNNEI. The V gene end was trimmed by 4 bases and the J gene end by 4 bases; junction bases not matched to a gene: 12. CDR3 length equals 19 residues. Assay: immunoSEQ multiplex PCR; the TCRdb copy retains only in-frame clones and omits some. The profile shows over 200,000 clones, about 86% of them singletons. To note about this clone: Antigen specificity is unknown.

Overall study results and limits: Cytomegalovirus status, reportedly, was diagnosed with high specificity and sensitivity by the classifier.

The specimen was PBMCs. J is TRBJ2-1 and V is TRBV2; TRBD2 matches 14 bases. The source of this sequence is a woman under 30 in good health and CMV-seronegative. In nucleotides, the CDR3 is TGTGCCAGCAGTGGATCCCCCGGGACTAGCGGGAGTAGGTACAATGAGCAGTTCTTC. Protein: CASSGSPGTSGSRYNEQFF.